Shown below are 30 T cell receptor beta chains from a single sample sequenced in a study of OX40 agonist ivuxolimab in advanced cancers. Profiling relied on immunoSEQ multiplex PCR, and the TCRdb table lists in-frame clones only, not all of them. The sample consists of 65,000 to 80,000 clones, 85% to 95% of them appearing once. Specimen: CD4+ or CD8+ T cells sorted from blood, collected in a trial of the OX40 agonist ivuxolimab. The receptors were sampled from an adult with an advanced solid tumor such as melanoma, head and neck, liver or kidney cancer.

The chain recombines TRBV5-1 with TRBJ2-1; D tentatively reads TRBD1 or TRBD2 (6 bases each). From germline, CDR1 is SGHRS and CDR2 YFSETQ. The length of the CDR3 is 15 residues. V lost 2 bases and J lost 10, with 19 bases in between. The CDR3 nucleotides read TGCGCCAGCAGCTTAGACAGGAGGGTGAACCTGGAGCAGTTCTTC. As protein: CASSLDRRVNLEQFF.

V gene TRBV11-3 combines with J gene TRBJ2-1, with a possible D match to TRBD2 (6 bases). The CDR3 totals 15 residues. Deletions cut 5 bases from V and 2 bases from J, with 13 bases between. Germline V gene lookup returns CDR1 SGHNT and CDR2 YENEEA. CDR3: CASSLRDSTYNEQFF. The CDR3 DNA sequence: TGTGCCAGCAGCCTCCGGGACTCCACCTACAATGAGCAGTTCTTC.

This rearrangement joins TRBV13 to TRBJ2-5, with D possibly TRBD1 on 6 matching bases. Germline CDR1 is PRHDT and CDR2 is FYEKMQ (reference sequence). The CDR3 sequence is 13 residues long. V gave up 6 bases and J gave up 4 bases, with 12 bases separating them. This CDR3 reads CASRLQGSETQYF. The CDR3 region has the DNA TGTGCCAGCAGATTACAGGGATCAGAGACCCAGTACTTC.

The rearrangement uses TRBV19 and TRBJ1-5; 10 nucleotides align to TRBD1. CDR1 and CDR2 (germline): LNHDA, SQIVND (reference sequence). This CDR3 has 18 amino acids. Unmatched junction bases numbered 14, after V lost 7 bases and J lost 2 bases. In DNA, the CDR3 is TGTGCCAGTATTCCCGACGAGGACAGGGGGAGACGCAATCAGCCCCAGCATTTT. This sequence encodes CASIPDEDRGRRNQPQHF.

The chain employs TRBV29-1 and TRBJ1-2; 11 bases are a match to TRBD1. The length of the CDR3 is 15 residues. The germline V gene encodes CDR1 SQVTM and CDR2 ANQGSEA. V was pared by 2 bases and J by 5 bases, with 7 bases of the junction left unmatched. The DNA for the CDR3 is TGCAGCGTTGAACCCGGGACAGGGGGGCTTTATGGCTACACCTTC. This translates into CSVEPGTGGLYGYTF.

V and J are TRBV6-5 and TRBJ1-4, with a weak D call TRBD1 (6 bases). V was pared by 5 bases and J by 6 bases, with 7 bases between. Germline-derived CDR1 and CDR2 are MNHEY and SVGAGI. This CDR3 has 12 amino acids. CDR3 residues: CASSAGDEKLFF. CDR3 sequence (DNA): TGTGCCAGCAGTGCAGGGGATGAAAAACTGTTTTTT.

This chain uses TRBV4-1 with TRBJ1-3; D not certain. The CDR3 loop spans 14 amino acids. V lost 1 base and J 3 bases, leaving 7 bases between the germline ends. Looked up from germline, CDR1 is MGHRA and CDR2 is YSYEKL. The CDR3 nucleotides read TGCGCCAGCAGCCAAGTCGTCAGTGGAAACACCATATATTTT. This sequence encodes CASSQVVSGNTIYF.

The chain is built from TRBV6-1 and TRBJ2-5, with 12 nucleotides matching TRBD2. V lost 6 bases, J lost 2 bases, and 4 bases stayed unmatched. This CDR3 contains 15 residues. Per germline, CDR1 MNHNS and CDR2 SASEGT. The CDR3 coding sequence is TGTGCCAGCAGCCCGACTAGCGGGGGACAAGAGACCCAGTACTTC. This encodes CASSPTSGGQETQYF.

Remarks on this clone: Germline and junction disagree at one end, which may indicate a read error. The CDR3 sequence is CASSLWRGLDNEQFF. CDR3 bases: TGTGCTAGCAGCCTGTGGCGGGGGCTCGACAATGAGCAGTTCTTC. The chain recombines TRBV7-7 with TRBJ2-1; maybe TRBD2 (7 bases). In germline, CDR1 is SSHAT, CDR2 FNYEAQ (reference sequence). This CDR3 spans 15 amino acids.

The V call is TRBV6-4, the J call TRBJ1-3, with D unclear. The CDR3 contains 14 residues. Germline V gene lookup returns CDR1 MRHNA and CDR2 SNTAGT. Trimming cost V 2 bases and J 0 bases, with 5 bases left between them. CDR3 bases: TGTGCCAGCAGTGACGGTCCCTCTGGAAACACCATATATTTT. As protein: CASSDGPSGNTIYF.

The chain couples TRBV5-5 to TRBJ1-1; the D is unclear. Trimming removed 1 base from V and 0 bases from J, with 4 bases in between. This CDR3 has 13 amino acids. Germline V gene lookup returns CDR1 SGHKS and CDR2 YYEKEE (reference sequence). The CDR3 DNA is TGTGCCAGCAGCTTGACGCTGAACACTGAAGCTTTCTTT. It codes for CASSLTLNTEAFF.

The rearrangement joins TRBV7-2 to TRBJ2-7, with D maybe TRBD1 (6 bases). This CDR3 comprises 18 residues. In germline, CDR1 is SGHTA, CDR2 FQGNSA. Trimming took off 1 base at V and 2 bases at J, with 21 bases between the two ends. The CDR3 sequence: CASSLEVWQGLPAYEQYF. CDR3 DNA: TGTGCCAGCAGCTTAGAGGTATGGCAGGGGCTTCCCGCCTACGAGCAGTACTTC.

The chain is built from TRBV30 and TRBJ2-1; D may be TRBD1 (6 bases). CDR3 length equals 12 residues. Trimming left V 3 bases short and J 7 bases short, with 10 bases between. In germline, CDR1 is GTSNPN, CDR2 SVGIG (reference sequence). The CDR3 loop reads CAWRGAVNEQFF. As DNA, the CDR3 is TGTGCCTGGAGGGGGGCGGTAAATGAGCAGTTCTTC.

This sequence joins TRBV27 and TRBJ2-7, with TRBD1 matching 8 bases. Germline-derived CDR1 and CDR2 are MNHEY and SMNVEV (reference sequence). The CDR3 loop spans 16 amino acids. Trimming at V came to 3 bases and at J to 2 bases, leaving 9 bases not matched to a gene. In DNA, the CDR3 is TGTGCCAGCAGTTTTTTCGGACAGGGAGGAACCTACGAGCAGTACTTC. This translates into CASSFFGQGGTYEQYF.

DNA for the CDR3: TGCGCCAGCAGCTTGGGTAGGGTCGACGAGCAGTACTTC. Protein sequence: CASSLGRVDEQYF. This chain links TRBV5-1 with TRBJ2-7; D not certain. V was clipped by 0 bases and J by 5 bases, with 9 bases between them. Germline values: CDR1 SGHRS, CDR2 YFSETQ. This CDR3 has 13 residues.

The genes are TRBV4-2 and TRBJ2-7; possibly TRBD1 or TRBD2 for D (6 bases each). Germline V gene data show CDR1 as LGHNA and CDR2 as YNFKEQ. V was cut by 0 bases and J by 0 bases, with 12 bases left in between. The length of the CDR3 is 16 residues. CDR3 region: CASSQDHGGPSYEQYF. For the CDR3, the DNA is TGTGCCAGCAGCCAAGATCACGGGGGCCCCTCCTACGAGCAGTACTTC.

V is TRBV5-6 and J is TRBJ1-1; D is possibly TRBD1 (6 bases). Germline values: CDR1 SGHDT, CDR2 YYEEEE. V was clipped by 0 bases and J by 4 bases, with 10 bases between them. The CDR3 contains 14 residues. The CDR3 bases are TGTGCCAGCAGCTTGGTGGGGGCTGGCACTGAAGCTTTCTTT. It codes for CASSLVGAGTEAFF.

The chain couples TRBV5-6 to TRBJ1-1, with D possibly matching TRBD1 (6 bases). The ends were cut back, 1 base at V and 5 bases at J, with 12 bases in the middle. This CDR3 contains 14 residues. Germline-derived CDR1 and CDR2 are SGHDT and YYEEEE. CDR3 amino acids: CASSLWGAGTEAFF. As DNA, the CDR3 is TGTGCCAGCAGCTTGTGGGGGGCAGGGACTGAAGCTTTCTTT.

The rearrangement uses TRBV9 and TRBJ2-7, with D maybe TRBD1 (6 bases). The germline CDR1 and CDR2 sequences are SGDLS and YYNGEE. Trimming removed 3 bases at V and 0 bases at J, with 13 bases between. This CDR3 contains 15 residues. CDR3 coding DNA: TGTGCCAGCAGCGCCACCCCAGGGGACTCCTACGAGCAGTACTTC. Its protein is CASSATPGDSYEQYF.

This chain joins TRBV5-6 and TRBJ2-7; TRBD2 matches 7 bases. Germline CDR1 SGHDT, CDR2 YYEEEE. Losses at the gene ends were 4 bases for V and 3 bases for J; bases not matched to a gene: 4. This CDR3 is built from 13 residues. The CDR3 sequence: CASSRTSFYEQYF. CDR3 coding DNA: TGTGCCAGCAGCAGGACTAGTTTCTACGAGCAGTACTTC.

The chain recombines TRBV5-6 with TRBJ2-5; 7 bases line up with TRBD1. Germline lookup yields CDR1 SGHDT and CDR2 YYEEEE. The CDR3 is 13 amino acids. J lost 9 bases, V lost 4 bases, and 9 bases had no gene match. The CDR3, as DNA: TGTGCCAGCAGCCCGGGACAGCGCCAGGCCCAGTACTTC. This sequence encodes CASSPGQRQAQYF.

V gene TRBV2 combines with J gene TRBJ1-1; D gene uncertain. V gave up 11 bases and J gave up 7 bases, with 20 bases separating them. The CDR3 runs 13 residues. Looked up from germline, CDR1 is SNHLY and CDR2 is FYNNEI. CDR3 loop: CAAIVGVGFEAFF. The DNA of the CDR3 is TGTGCCGCAATTGTTGGGGTGGGGTTTGAAGCTTTCTTT.

The chain is built from TRBV7-3 and TRBJ2-2, with 9 nucleotides matching TRBD2. Germline loops: CDR1 SGHTA, CDR2 FQGTGA. Losses at the gene ends were 5 bases for V and 6 bases for J; bases not matched to a gene: 10. The CDR3 extends over 16 amino acids. CDR3 DNA: TGTGCCAGCAGCCTTAGCGGGGGCCCCAGGGCCGGGGAGCTGTTTTTT. Translation: CASSLSGGPRAGELFF.

The V call is TRBV7-6, the J call TRBJ2-5, with 8 bases that match TRBD1. The DNA end is a closer match to TRBJ2-7, so the J assignment may be wrong. The CDR3 covers 17 residues. Germline assignment: CDR1 SGHVS and CDR2 FNYEAQ. CDR3 DNA: TGTGCCAGCAGCTTAATGGCGGCACACAGGGGGGCCTACGAGCAGTACTTC. This translates into CASSLMAAHRGAYEQYF.

V gene TRBV15 combines with J gene TRBJ1-1; D is unclear. Trimming pared 5 bases from V and 3 bases from J, leaving 10 bases between. The CDR3 length is 13 residues. Germline CDR1 reads LNHNV; CDR2 reads YYDKDF (reference sequence). The CDR3: CATSRGYYTEAFF. The CDR3 bases are TGTGCCACCAGCCGGGGTTATTACACTGAAGCTTTCTTT. The full variable domain, its missing parts supplied by reference TRBV15 and TRBJ1-1, is DAMVIQNPRYQVTQFGKPVTLSCSQTLNHNVMYWYQQKSSQAPKLLFHYYDKDFNNEADTPDNFQSRRPNTSFCFLDIRSPGLGDTAMYLCATSRGYYTEAFFGQGTRLTVV.

This rearrangement joins TRBV29-1 to TRBJ2-7; D is ambiguous. The V and J ends lost 3 bases and 0 bases respectively, with 9 bases between them. This CDR3 spans 13 amino acids. Looked up from germline, CDR1 is SQVTM and CDR2 is ANQGSEA. Here the CDR3 reads CSVEDRSSYEQYF. The CDR3 DNA sequence: TGCAGCGTTGAGGATAGGAGCTCCTACGAGCAGTACTTC.

The chain couples TRBV6-5 to TRBJ2-3; 7 bases fit TRBD1. Trimming at V came to 6 bases and at J to 4 bases, leaving 10 bases not matched to a gene. CDR3 length: 15 residues. CDR1 is MNHEY and CDR2 is SVGAGI in the germline V gene. This chain's CDR3 is CASSLDRVEADTQYF. The DNA of the CDR3 is TGTGCCAGCAGCCTAGACAGGGTGGAGGCAGATACGCAGTATTTT.

CDR3 DNA sequence: TGCGCCAGCAGCCAAGGTCAGGGGGCGCTGGGTCAGCCCCAGCATTTT. This gives the protein CASSQGQGALGQPQHF. The J gene is TRBJ1-5, the V gene TRBV4-1; 8 nucleotides align to TRBD1. Unmatched junction bases numbered 8, after V lost 1 base and J lost 6 bases. The length of the CDR3 is 16 residues. CDR1 and CDR2 from the germline V gene are MGHRA and YSYEKL.

On this clone itself: Distinct nucleotide sequences in the sample also encode this CDR3. The chain carries TRBV7-3 and TRBJ2-3; the D is unclear. Germline CDR1 reads SGHTA; CDR2 reads FQGTGA. V lost 5 bases and J lost 6, with 9 bases in between. The CDR3 consists of 12 residues. The CDR3 reads CASSPGGDTQYF. DNA of the CDR3: TGTGCCAGCAGCCCCGGTGGGGATACGCAGTATTTT.

This clone was counted a few times. The chain joins TRBV7-9 to TRBJ2-7; no firm D call. Germline lookup yields CDR1 SEHNR and CDR2 FQNEAQ (reference sequence). The CDR3 spans 16 residues. V was clipped by 3 bases and J by 0 bases, with 15 bases between them. CDR3 amino acids: CASSFPRTPHSYEQYF. CDR3 DNA sequence: TGTGCCAGCAGCTTCCCTCGGACGCCCCACTCCTACGAGCAGTACTTC. Looking up the rest from reference TRBV7-9 and TRBJ2-7 gives the full variable domain: DTGVSQNPRHKITKRGQNVTFRCDPISEHNRLYWYRQTLGQGPEFLTYFQNEAQLEKSRLLSDRFSAERPKGSFSTLEIQRTEQGDSAMYLCASSFPRTPHSYEQYFGPGTRLTVT.